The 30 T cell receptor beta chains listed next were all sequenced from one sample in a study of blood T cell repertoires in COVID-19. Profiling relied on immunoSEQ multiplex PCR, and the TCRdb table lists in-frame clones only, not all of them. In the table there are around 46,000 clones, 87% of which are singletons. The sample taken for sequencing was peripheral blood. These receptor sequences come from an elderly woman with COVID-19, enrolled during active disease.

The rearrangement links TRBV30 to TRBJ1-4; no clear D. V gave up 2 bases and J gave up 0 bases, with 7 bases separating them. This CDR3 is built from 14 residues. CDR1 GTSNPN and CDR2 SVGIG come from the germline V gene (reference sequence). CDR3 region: CAWSFLSTNEKLFF. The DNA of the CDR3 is TGTGCCTGGAGTTTCCTCTCAACTAATGAAAAACTGTTTTTT.

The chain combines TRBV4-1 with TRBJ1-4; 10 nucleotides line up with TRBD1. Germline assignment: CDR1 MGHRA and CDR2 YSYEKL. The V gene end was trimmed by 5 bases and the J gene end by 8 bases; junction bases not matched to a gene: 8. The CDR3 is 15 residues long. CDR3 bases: TGCGCCAGCAGCTCCGTTGGGACAGGGGTCGAAAAACTGTTTTTT. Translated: CASSSVGTGVEKLFF.

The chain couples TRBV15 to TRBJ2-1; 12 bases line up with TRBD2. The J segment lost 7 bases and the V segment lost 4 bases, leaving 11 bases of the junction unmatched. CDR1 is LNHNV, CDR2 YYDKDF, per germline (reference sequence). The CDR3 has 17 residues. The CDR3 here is CATSTSGRARLRNEQFF. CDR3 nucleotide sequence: TGTGCCACCAGCACTAGCGGGAGGGCCAGGCTGCGGAATGAGCAGTTCTTC.

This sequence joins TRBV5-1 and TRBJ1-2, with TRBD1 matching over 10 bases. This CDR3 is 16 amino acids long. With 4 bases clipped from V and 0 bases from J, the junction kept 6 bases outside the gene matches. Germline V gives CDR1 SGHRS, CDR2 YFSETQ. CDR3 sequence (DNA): TGCGCCAGCAGCCTGGGGACAGGGGTGTCTAACTATGGCTACACCTTC. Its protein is CASSLGTGVSNYGYTF.

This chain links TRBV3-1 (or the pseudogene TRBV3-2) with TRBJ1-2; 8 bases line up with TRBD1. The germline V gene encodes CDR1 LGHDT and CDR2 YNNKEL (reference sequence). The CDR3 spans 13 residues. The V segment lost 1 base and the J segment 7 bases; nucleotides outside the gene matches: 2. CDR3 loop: CASSQVDRAGYTF. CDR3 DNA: TGTGCCAGCAGCCAAGTGGACAGGGCTGGCTACACCTTC.

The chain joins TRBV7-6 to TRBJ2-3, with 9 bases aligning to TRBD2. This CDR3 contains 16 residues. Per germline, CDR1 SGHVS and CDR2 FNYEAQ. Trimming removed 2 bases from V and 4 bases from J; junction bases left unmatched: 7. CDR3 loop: CASSLLAGVGADTQYF. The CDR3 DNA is TGTGCCAGCAGCTTATTAGCGGGAGTAGGAGCAGATACGCAGTATTTT.

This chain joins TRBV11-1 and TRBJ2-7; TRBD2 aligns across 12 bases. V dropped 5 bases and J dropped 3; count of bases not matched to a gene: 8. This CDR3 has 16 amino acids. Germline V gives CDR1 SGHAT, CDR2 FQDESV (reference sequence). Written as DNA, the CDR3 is TGTGCCAGCAGCCTCGGACTAGCGGGGTCCCTCTACGAGCAGTACTTC. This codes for CASSLGLAGSLYEQYF. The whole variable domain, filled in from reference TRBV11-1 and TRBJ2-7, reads EAEVAQSPRYKITEKSQAVAFWCDPISGHATLYWYRQILGQGPELLVQFQDESVVDDSQLPKDRFSAERLKGVDSTLKIQPAELGDSAMYLCASSLGLAGSLYEQYFGPGTRLTVT.

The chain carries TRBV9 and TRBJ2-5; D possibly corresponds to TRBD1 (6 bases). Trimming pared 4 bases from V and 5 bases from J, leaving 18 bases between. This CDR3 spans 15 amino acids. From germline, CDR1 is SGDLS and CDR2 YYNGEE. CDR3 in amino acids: CASSIQTGIWETQYF. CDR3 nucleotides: TGTGCCAGCAGCATCCAAACAGGGATCTGGGAGACCCAGTACTTC.

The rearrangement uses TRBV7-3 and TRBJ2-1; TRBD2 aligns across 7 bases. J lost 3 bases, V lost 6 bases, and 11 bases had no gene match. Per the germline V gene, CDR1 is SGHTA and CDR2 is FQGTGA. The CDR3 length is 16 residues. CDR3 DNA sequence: TGTGCCAGCAGTCTTAAGGGAGGGGAAGGCTACAATGAGCAGTTCTTC. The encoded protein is CASSLKGGEGYNEQFF.

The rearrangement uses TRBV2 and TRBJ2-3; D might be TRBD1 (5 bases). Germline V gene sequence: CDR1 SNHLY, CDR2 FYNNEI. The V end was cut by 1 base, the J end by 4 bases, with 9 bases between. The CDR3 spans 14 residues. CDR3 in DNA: TGTGCCAGCAGTGAAGGCAGGGTTCCAGATACGCAGTATTTT. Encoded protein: CASSEGRVPDTQYF.

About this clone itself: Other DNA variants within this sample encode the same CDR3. The CDR3 region is CASSQGQVNTEAFF. In DNA form, the CDR3 reads TGTGCCAGCAGCCAGGGACAGGTGAACACTGAAGCTTTCTTT. This chain uses TRBV3-1 (or the pseudogene TRBV3-2) with TRBJ1-1; 8 bases match TRBD1. Germline CDR1 reads LGHDT; CDR2 reads YNNKEL (reference sequence). Trimming removed 3 bases from V and 0 bases from J; junction bases left unmatched: 0. This CDR3 region has 14 residues.

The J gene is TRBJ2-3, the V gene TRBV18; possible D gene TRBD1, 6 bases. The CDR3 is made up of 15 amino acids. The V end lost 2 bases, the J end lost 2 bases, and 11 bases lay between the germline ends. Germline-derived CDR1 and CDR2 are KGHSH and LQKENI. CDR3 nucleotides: TGTGCCAGCTCACCAGCGACAGGAACCACAGATACGCAGTATTTT. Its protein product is CASSPATGTTDTQYF.

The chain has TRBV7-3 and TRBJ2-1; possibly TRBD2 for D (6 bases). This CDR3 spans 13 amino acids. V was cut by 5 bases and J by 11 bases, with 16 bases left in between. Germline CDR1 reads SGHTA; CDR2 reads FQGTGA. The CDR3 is CASSPASGDQQFF. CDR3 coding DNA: TGTGCCAGCAGCCCCGCGTCGGGGGATCAGCAGTTCTTC.

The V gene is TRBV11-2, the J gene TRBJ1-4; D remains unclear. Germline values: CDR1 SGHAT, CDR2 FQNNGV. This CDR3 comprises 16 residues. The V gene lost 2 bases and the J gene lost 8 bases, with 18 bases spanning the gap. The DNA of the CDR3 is TGTGCCAGCAGCTTATCCTACCCGGTCAGAGGGGAAAAACTGTTTTTT. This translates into CASSLSYPVRGEKLFF.

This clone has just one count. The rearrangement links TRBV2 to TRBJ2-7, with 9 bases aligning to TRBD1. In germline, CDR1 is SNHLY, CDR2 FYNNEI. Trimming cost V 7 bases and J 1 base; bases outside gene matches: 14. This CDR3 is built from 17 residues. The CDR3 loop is CASIRDRAIGKSYEQYF. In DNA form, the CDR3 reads TGTGCCAGCATCCGGGACAGGGCTATCGGCAAGTCCTACGAGCAGTACTTC.

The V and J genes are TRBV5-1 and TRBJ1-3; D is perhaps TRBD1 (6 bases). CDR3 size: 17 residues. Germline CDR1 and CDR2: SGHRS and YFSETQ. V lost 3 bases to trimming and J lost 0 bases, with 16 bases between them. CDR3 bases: TGCGCCAGCAGCTACTTAACAGGGACCCTCTCTGGAAACACCATATATTTT. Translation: CASSYLTGTLSGNTIYF.

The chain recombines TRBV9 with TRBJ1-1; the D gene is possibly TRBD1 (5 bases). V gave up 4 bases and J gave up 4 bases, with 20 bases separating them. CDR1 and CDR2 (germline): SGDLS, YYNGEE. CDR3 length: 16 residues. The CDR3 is CASSRSEGRKGTEAFF. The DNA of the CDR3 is TGTGCCAGCAGCAGAAGTGAGGGGAGGAAAGGCACTGAAGCTTTCTTT.

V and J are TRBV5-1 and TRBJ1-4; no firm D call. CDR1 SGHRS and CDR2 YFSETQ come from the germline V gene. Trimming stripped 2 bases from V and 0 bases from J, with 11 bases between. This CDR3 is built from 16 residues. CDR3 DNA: TGCGCCAGCAGCTTTCGCAGTAAGACAACTAATGAAAAACTGTTTTTT. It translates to CASSFRSKTTNEKLFF.

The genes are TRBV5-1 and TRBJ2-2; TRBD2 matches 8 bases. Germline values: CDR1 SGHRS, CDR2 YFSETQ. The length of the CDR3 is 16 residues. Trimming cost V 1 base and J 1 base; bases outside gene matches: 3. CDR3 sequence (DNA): TGCGCCAGCAGCTTGACAGCGGGAGTGAACACCGGGGAGCTGTTTTTT. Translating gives CASSLTAGVNTGELFF.

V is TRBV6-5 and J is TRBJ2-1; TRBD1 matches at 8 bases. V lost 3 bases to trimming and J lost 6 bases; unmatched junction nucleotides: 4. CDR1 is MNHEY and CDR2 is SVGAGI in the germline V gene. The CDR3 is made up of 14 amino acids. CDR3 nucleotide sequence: TGTGCCAGCAGTTATGACAGGGGTACCAATGAGCAGTTCTTC. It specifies CASSYDRGTNEQFF.

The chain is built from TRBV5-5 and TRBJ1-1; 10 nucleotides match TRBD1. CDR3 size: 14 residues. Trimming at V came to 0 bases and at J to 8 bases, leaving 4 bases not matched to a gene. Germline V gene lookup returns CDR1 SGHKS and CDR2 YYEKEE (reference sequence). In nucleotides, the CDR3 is TGTGCCAGCAGCTTGGCGGGGACAGGGGTCGAAGCTTTCTTT. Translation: CASSLAGTGVEAFF.

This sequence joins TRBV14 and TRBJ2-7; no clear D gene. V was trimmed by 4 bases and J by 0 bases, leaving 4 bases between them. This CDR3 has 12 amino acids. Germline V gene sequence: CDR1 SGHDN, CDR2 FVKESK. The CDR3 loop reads CASSPFSYEQYF. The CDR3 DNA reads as TGTGCCAGCAGCCCCTTCTCCTACGAGCAGTACTTC.

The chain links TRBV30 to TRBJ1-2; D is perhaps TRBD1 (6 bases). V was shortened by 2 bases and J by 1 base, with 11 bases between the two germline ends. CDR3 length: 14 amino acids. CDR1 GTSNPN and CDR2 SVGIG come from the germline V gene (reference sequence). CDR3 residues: CAWSRGGLNYGYTF. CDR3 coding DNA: TGTGCCTGGAGTAGGGGGGGCCTTAACTATGGCTACACCTTC.

The DNA of the CDR3 is TGTGCCAGTAGTAGCCGGACAGCATCCAACTATGGCTACACCTTC. As protein: CASSSRTASNYGYTF. The chain recombines TRBV19 with TRBJ1-2, with D maybe TRBD1 (6 bases). V lost 4 bases and J 2 bases, leaving 14 bases between the germline ends. The CDR3 contains 15 residues. Germline V CDR1 and CDR2: LNHDA, SQIVND (reference sequence).

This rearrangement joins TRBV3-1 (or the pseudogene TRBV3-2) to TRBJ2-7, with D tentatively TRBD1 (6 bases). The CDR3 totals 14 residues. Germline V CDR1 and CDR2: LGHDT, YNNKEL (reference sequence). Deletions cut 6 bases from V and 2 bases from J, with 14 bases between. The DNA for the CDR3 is TGTGCCAGCAGAACGGGACATTCGACCTACGAGCAGTACTTC. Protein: CASRTGHSTYEQYF.

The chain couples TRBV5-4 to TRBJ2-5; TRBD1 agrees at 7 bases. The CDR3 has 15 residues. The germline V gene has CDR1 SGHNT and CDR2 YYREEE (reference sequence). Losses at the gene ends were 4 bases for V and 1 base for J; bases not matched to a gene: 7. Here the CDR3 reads CASSGGQDTQETQYF. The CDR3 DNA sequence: TGTGCCAGCAGCGGCGGACAGGACACCCAAGAGACCCAGTACTTC. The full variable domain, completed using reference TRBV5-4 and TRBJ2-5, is ETGVTQSPTHLIKTRGQQVTLRCSSQSGHNTVSWYQQALGQGPQFIFQYYREEENGRGNFPPRFSGLQFPNYSSELNVNALELDDSALYLCASSGGQDTQETQYFGPGTRLLVL.

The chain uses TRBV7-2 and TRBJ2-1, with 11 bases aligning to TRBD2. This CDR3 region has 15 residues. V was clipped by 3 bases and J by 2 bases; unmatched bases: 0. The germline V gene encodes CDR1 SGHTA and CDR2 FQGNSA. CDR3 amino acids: CASSLTSGAYNEQFF. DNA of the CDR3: TGTGCCAGCAGCTTGACTAGCGGGGCCTACAATGAGCAGTTCTTC.

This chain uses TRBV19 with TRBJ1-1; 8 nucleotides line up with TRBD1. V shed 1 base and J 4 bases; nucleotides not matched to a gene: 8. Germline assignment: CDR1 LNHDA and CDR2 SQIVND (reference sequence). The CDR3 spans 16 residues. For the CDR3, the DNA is TGTGCCAGTAGTATAGCCCAGAGGACAGGGCGCACTGAAGCTTTCTTT. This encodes CASSIAQRTGRTEAFF.

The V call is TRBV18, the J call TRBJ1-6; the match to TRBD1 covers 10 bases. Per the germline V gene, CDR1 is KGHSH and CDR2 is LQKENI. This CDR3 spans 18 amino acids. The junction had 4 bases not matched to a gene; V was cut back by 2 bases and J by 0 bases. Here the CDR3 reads CASSPGRDRGSYNSPLHF. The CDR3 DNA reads TGTGCCAGCTCACCAGGGAGGGACAGGGGCTCCTATAATTCACCCCTCCACTTT.

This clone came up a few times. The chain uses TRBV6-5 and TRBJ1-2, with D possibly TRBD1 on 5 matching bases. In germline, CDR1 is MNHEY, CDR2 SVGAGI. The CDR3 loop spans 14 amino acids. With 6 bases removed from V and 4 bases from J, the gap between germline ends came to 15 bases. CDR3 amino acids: CASRTPGIVYGYTF. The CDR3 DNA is TGTGCCAGCAGGACCCCAGGGATAGTCTATGGCTACACCTTC.